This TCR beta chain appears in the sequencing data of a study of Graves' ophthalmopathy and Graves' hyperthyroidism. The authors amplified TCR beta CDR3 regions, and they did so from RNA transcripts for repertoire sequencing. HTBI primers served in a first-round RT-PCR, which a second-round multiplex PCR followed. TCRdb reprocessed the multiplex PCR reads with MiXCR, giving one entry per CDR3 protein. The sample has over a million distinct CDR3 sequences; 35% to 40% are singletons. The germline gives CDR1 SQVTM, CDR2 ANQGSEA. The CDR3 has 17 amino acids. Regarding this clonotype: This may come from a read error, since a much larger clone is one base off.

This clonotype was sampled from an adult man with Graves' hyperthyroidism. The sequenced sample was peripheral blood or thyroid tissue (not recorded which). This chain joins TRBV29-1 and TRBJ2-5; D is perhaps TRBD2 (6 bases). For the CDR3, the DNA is TGCGGCATTAACTTCCTGGGGGGAAGACCGTTCCCAGAGACCCAGTACTTC. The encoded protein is CGINFLGGRPFPETQYF. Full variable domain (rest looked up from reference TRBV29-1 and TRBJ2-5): SAVISQKPSRDICQRGTSLTIQCQVDSQVTMMFWYRQQPGQSLTLIATANQGSEATYESGFVIDKFPISRPNLTFSTLTVSNMSPEDSSIYLCGINFLGGRPFPETQYFGPGTRLLVL.